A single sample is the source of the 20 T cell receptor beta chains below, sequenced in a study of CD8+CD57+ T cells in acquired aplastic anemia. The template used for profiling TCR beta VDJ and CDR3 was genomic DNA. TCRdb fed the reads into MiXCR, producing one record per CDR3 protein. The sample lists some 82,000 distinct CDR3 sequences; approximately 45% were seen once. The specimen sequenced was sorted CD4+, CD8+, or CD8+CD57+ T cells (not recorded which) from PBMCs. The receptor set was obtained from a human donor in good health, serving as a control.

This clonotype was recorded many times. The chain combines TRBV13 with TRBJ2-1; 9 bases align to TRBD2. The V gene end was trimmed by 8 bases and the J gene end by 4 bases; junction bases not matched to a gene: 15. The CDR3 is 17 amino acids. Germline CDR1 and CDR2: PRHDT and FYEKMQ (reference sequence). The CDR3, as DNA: TGTGCCAGCGGACAGGAGCCTAGCGGGACACCTTACAATGAGCAGTTCTTC. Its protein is CASGQEPSGTPYNEQFF.

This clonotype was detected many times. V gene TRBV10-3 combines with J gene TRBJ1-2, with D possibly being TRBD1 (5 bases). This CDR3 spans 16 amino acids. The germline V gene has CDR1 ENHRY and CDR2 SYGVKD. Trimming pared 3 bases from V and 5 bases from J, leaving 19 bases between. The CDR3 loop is CAISEVGGGVGYGYTF. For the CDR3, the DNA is TGTGCCATCAGTGAAGTAGGTGGAGGGGTTGGTTATGGCTACACCTTC.

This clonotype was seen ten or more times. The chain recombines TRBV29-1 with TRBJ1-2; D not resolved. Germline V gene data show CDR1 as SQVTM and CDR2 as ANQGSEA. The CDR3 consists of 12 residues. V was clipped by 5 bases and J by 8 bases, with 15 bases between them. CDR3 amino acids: CSVRSGIWGYTF. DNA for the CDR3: TGCAGCGTTAGGAGTGGGATCTGGGGCTACACCTTC.

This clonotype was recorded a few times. The chain's CDR3 is CATLDRGRGETQYF. In DNA form, the CDR3 reads TGTGCCACCCTGGACAGGGGGCGAGGAGAGACCCAGTACTTC. The V and J genes are TRBV25-1 and TRBJ2-5, with TRBD1 identical over 11 bases. There are 14 residues in the CDR3. Germline values: CDR1 MGHDK, CDR2 SYGVNS. Trimming removed 10 bases from V and 4 bases from J; junction bases left unmatched: 8.

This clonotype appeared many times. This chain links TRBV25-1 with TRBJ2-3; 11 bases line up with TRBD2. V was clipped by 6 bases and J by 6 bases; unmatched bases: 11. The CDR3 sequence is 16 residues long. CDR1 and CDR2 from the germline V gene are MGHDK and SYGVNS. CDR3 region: CASSFVAGGPGDTQYF. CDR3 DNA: TGTGCCAGCAGCTTTGTAGCGGGAGGGCCCGGGGATACGCAGTATTTT.

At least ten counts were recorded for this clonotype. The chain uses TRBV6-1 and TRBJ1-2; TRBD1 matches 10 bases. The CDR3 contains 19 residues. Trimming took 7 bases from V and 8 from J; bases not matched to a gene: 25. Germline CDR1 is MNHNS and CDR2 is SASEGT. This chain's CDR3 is CASNAPGQGTFRISAGYTF. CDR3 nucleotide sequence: TGTGCCAGCAACGCGCCGGGACAGGGGACCTTCCGTATATCTGCGGGCTACACCTTC.

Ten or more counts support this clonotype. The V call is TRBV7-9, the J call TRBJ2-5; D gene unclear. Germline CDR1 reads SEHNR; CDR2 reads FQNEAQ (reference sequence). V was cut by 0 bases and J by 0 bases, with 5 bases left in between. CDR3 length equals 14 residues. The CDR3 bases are TGTGCCAGCAGCTTAGCTCTAGACCAAGAGACCCAGTACTTC. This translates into CASSLALDQETQYF.

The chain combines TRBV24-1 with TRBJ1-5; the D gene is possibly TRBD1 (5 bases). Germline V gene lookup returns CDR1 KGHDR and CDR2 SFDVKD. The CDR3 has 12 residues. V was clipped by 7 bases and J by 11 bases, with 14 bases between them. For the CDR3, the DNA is TGTGCCACCAGCGGGACTAAAGAGACCCAGCATTTT. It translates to CATSGTKETQHF.

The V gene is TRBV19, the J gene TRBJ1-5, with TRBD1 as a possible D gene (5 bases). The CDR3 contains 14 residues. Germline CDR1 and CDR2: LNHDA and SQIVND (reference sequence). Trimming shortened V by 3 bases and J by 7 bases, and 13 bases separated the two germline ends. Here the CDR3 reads CASSIPGSRQPQHF. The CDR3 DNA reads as TGTGCCAGTAGTATTCCAGGGTCGCGCCAGCCCCAGCATTTT.

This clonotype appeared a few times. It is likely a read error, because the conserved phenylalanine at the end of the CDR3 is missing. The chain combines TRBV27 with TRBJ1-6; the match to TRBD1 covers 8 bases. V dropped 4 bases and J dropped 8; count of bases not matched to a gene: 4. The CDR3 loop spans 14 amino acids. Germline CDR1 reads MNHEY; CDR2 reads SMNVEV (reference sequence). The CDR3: CASSYRGKYSPLHL. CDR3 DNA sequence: TGTGCCAGCAGTTACAGGGGGAAGTATTCACCCCTCCACTTG.

CDR3 in DNA: TGTGCCTGGAGTGTACTCGGCACTGAAGCTTTCTTT. It codes for CAWSVLGTEAFF. The chain is built from TRBV30 and TRBJ1-1; no firm D call. The CDR3 covers 12 residues. V lost 0 bases and J lost 4, with 6 bases in between. Per germline, CDR1 GTSNPN and CDR2 SVGIG (reference sequence).

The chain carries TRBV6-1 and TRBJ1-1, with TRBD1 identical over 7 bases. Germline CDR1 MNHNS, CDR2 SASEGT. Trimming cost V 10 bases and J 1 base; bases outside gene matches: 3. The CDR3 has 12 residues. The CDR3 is CATQGGNTEAFF. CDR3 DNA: TGTGCCACCCAGGGGGGGAACACTGAAGCTTTCTTT.

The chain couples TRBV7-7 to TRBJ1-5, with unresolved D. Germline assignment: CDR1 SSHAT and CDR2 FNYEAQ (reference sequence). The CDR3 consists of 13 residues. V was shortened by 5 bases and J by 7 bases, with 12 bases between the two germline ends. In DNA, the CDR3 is TGTGCCAGCAGCCCCAATGCCAGACAGCCCCAGCATTTT. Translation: CASSPNARQPQHF.

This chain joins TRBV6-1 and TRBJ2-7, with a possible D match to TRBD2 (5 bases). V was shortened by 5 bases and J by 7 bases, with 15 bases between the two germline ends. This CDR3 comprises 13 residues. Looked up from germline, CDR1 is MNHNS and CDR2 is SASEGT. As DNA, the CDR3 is TGTGCCAGCAGTCCCTCTGCGGAGGAAGAGCAGTACTTC. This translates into CASSPSAEEEQYF.

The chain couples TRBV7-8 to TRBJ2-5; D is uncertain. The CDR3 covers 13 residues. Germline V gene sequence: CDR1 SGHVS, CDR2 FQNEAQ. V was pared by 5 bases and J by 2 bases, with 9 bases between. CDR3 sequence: CASSAQPQETQYF. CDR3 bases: TGTGCCAGCAGCGCCCAACCGCAAGAGACCCAGTACTTC. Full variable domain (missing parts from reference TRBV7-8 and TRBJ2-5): GAGVSQSPRYKVAKRGQDVALRCDPISGHVSLFWYQQALGQGPEFLTYFQNEAQLDKSGLPSDRFFAERPEGSVSTLKIQRTQQEDSAVYLCASSAQPQETQYFGPGTRLLVL.

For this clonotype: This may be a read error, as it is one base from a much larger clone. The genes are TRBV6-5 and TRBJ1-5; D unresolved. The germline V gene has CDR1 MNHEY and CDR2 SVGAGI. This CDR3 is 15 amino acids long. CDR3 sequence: CASSYSRVPNRPQHF. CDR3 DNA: TGTGCCAGCAGTTACTCGAGGGTCCCCAATCGGCCCCAGCATTTT.

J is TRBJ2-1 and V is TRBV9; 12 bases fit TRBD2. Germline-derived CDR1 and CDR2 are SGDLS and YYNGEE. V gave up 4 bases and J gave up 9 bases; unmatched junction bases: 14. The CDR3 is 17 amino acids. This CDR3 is CASSYTPSGGDPGEQFF. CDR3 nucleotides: TGTGCCAGCAGCTACACCCCTAGCGGGGGGGACCCGGGTGAGCAGTTCTTC.

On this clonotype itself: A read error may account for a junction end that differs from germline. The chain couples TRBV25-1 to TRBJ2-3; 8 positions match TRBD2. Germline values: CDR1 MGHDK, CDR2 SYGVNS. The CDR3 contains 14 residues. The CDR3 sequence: CASSEAGGTDTQYF. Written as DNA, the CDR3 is TGCGCCAGCAGCGAGGCGGGGGGAACAGATACGCAGTATTTT.

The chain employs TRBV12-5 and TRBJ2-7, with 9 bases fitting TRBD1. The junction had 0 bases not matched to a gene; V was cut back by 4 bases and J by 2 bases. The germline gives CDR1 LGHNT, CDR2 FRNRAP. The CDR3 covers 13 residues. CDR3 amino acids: CASGWDRAYEQYF. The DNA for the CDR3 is TGTGCTAGTGGTTGGGACAGGGCCTACGAGCAGTACTTC.

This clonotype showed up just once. The CDR3, as DNA: TGTGCCAGCAGCTTGAATGGGCATAACTATGGCTACACCTTC. As protein: CASSLNGHNYGYTF. The chain employs TRBV7-2 and TRBJ1-2; unclear D gene. Per germline, CDR1 SGHTA and CDR2 FQGNSA. This CDR3 spans 14 amino acids. The V and J ends lost 3 bases and 1 base respectively, with 9 bases between them.